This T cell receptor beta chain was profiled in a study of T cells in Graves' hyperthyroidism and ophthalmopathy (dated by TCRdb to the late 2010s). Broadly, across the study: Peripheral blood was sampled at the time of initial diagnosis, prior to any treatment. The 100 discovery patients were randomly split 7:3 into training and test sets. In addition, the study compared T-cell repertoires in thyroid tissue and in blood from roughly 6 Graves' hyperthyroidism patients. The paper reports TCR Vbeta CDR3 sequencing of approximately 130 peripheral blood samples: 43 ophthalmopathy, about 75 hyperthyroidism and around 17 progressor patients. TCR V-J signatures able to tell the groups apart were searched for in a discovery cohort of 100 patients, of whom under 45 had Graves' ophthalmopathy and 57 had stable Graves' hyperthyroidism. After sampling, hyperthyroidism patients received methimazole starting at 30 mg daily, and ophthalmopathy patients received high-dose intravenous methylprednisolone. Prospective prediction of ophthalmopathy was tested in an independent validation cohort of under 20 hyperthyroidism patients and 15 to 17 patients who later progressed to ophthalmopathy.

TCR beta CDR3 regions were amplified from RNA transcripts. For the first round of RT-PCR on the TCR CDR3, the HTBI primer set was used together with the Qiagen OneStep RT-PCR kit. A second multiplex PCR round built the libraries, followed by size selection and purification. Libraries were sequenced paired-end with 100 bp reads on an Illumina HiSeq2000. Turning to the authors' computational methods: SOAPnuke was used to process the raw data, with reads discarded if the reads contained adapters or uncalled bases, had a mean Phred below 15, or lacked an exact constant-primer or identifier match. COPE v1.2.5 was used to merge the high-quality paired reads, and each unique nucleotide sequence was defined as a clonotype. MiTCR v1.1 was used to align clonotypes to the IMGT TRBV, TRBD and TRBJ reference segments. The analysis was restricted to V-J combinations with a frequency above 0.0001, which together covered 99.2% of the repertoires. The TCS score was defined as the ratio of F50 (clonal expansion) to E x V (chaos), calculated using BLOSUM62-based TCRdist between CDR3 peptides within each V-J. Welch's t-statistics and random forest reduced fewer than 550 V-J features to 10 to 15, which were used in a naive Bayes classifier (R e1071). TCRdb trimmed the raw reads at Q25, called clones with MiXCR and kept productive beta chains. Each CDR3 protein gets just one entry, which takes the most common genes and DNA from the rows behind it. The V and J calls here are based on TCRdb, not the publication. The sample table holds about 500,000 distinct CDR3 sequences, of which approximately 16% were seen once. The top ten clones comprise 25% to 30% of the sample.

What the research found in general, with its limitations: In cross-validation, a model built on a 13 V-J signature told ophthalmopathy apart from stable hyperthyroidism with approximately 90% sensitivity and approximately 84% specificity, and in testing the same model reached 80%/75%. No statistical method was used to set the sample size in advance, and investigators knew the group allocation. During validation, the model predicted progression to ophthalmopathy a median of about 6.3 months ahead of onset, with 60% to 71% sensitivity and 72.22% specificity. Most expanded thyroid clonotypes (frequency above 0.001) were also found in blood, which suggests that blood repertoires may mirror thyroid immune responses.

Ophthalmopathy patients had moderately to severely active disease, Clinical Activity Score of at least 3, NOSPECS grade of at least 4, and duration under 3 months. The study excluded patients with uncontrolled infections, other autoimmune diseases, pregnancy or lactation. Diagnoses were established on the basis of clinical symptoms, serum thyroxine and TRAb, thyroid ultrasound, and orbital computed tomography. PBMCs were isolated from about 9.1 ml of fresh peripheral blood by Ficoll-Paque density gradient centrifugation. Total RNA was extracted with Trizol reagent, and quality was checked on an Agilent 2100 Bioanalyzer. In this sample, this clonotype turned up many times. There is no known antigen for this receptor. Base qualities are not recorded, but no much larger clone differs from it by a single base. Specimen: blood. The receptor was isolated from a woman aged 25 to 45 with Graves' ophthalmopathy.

The sequenced DNA is TGTGCCAGCAGCCAAGACCCCCCCGACGAGCAGTACTTC. Protein translation: CASSQDPPDEQYF. This chain joins TRBV3-1 to TRBJ2-7, with no D gene named confidently. Per the germline V gene (reference sequence), LGHDT is the CDR1 and YNNKEL is the CDR2. Deletion took 0 bases off V and 5 bases off J, with a span of 8 bases between the germline ends. The CDR3 covers 13 residues, taking in both the cysteine and the phenylalanine. Kept here is only the CDR3 DNA, which spans 39 bases and is read in frame from base 1.